The clone carrying this T cell receptor beta chain occurred many times. Its target is not known. This specimen belongs to a study of early T cells in non-severe SARS-CoV-2 infection. Study details: The study sequenced bulk RNA from unsorted whole blood, with chains unpaired.

MiXCR was run by TCRdb on the 5' RACE reads, yielding one entry per CDR3 protein. The sample has approximately 32,000 distinct CDR3 sequences, about 5.6% seen once. The V end was cut by 5 bases, the J end by 5 bases, with 9 bases between. The CDR3 covers 12 residues. CDR1 and CDR2 from the germline V gene are LGHNA and YSLEER. Whole-study findings and limits: VDJdb matching, biased toward anti-spike CD8 responses, missed private and CD4 specificities.

Sample: whole blood. The TCR sequence derives from an adult who was a healthcare worker with PCR-confirmed SARS-CoV-2 infection or an uninfected control (not recorded which). The chain combines TRBV4-3 with TRBJ2-5, with D unresolved. CDR3 nucleotide sequence: TGCGCCAGCAGCAAAAGTACGGAGACCCAGTACTTC. Protein sequence: CASSKSTETQYF.